This TCR beta chain comes out of a study of cytomegalovirus exposure and HLA in healthy donors. Study context: Most donors, 70% to 85% of 398 genotyped, fell in the Caucasian-associated ancestry cluster.

The PCR used 60 Vbeta and 13 Jbeta primers. TCRdb's copy holds only in-frame clones and misses some; the assay was immunoSEQ multiplex PCR. This sample has more than 85,000 clones, with more than 70% found just once. Points from the study as a whole: When the data were analyzed later, several of the most significant clusters appeared to be linked to common viral pathogens. Most of the TCR beta V segments (in an earlier analysis) were productive either about 87% or about 30% of the time. A few V segments could not be told apart, such as TRBV6-2 and TRBV6-3, and were left out.

The CDR3 length is 16 residues. The germline V gene encodes CDR1 MNHNS and CDR2 SASEGT. V lost 2 bases and J 0 bases, leaving 14 bases between the germline ends. Points on this clone: The antigen remains undetermined.

The sequence was obtained from a woman aged 55-75 years in good health and CMV-seropositive. Material for sequencing was PBMCs. The V gene is TRBV6-1, the J gene TRBJ2-7; D might be TRBD2 (6 bases). The CDR3 DNA reads TGTGCCAGCAGTGAAATGGTAGCGGCTAGCTCCTACGAGCAGTACTTC. Translated: CASSEMVAASSYEQYF.